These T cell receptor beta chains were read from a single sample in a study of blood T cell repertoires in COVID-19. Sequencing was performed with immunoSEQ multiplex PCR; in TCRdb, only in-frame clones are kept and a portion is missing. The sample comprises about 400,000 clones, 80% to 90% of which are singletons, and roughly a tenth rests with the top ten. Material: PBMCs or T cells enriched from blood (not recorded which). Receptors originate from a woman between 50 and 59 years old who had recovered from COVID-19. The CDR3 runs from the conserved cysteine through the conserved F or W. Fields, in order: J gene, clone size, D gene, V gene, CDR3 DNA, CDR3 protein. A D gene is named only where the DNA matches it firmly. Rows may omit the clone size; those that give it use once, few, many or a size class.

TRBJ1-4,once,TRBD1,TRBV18,TGTGCCAGCTCACCACTAAATCAGGGGGTCCGTGAAAAACTGTTTTTT,CASSPLNQGVREKLFF
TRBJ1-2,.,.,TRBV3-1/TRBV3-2,TGTGCCAGCAGCCAAGATTCAAGCAGGGGCGAGTATGGCTACACCTTC,CASSQDSSRGEYGYTF
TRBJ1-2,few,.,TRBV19,TGTGCCAGTAGTATACAGGCTTCTTATGGCTACACCTTC,CASSIQASYGYTF
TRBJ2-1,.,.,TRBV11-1,TGTGCCAGCAGCTTAGGACATTCCTCCTACAATGAGCAGTTCTTC,CASSLGHSSYNEQFF
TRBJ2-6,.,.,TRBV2,TGTGCCAGCAGTGGGGGGCAGAGCTCTGGGGCCAACGTCCTGACTTTC,CASSGGQSSGANVLTF
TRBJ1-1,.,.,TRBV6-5,TGTGCCAGCACTCAACGGGGGGGCACTGAAGCTTTCTTT,CASTQRGGTEAFF
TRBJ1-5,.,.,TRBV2,TGTGCCAGCAGTACAGGTACCCAGCCCCAGCATTTT,CASSTGTQPQHF
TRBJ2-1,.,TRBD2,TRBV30,TGTGCCGGGACTAGCGGGGGTGAAAATGAGCAGTTCTTC,CAGTSGGENEQFF
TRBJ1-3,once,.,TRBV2,TGTGCCAGCGGTGTTGGGCAGGGAAACACCATATATTTT,CASGVGQGNTIYF
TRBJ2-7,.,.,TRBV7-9,TGTGCCAGCAGCATCAACAGGGAAAGCTACGAGCAGTACTTC,CASSINRESYEQYF
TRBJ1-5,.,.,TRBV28,TGTGCCAGCCTTCAGGGCGCCAATCAGCCCCAGCATTTT,CASLQGANQPQHF
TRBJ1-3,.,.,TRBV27,TGTGCCAGCGCAAGCCCCTCTGGAAACACCATATATTTT,CASASPSGNTIYF
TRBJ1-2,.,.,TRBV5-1,TGCGCCAGCAGCCCAGAAACCGGGACAACAGCGTATGGCTACACCTTC,CASSPETGTTAYGYTF
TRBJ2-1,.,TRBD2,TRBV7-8,TGTGCCAGCAGCCTACTAGCGGGGAGTAACAATGAGCAGTTCTTC,CASSLLAGSNNEQFF
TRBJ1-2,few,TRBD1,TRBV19,TGTGCCAGTACCCCCGGACAGGGGGCCTATGGCTACACCTTC,CASTPGQGAYGYTF
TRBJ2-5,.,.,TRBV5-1,TGCGCCAGCAGCTTGGGACATATTCAAGAGACCCAGTACTTC,CASSLGHIQETQYF
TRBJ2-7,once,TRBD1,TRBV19,TGTGCCAGTAGCCCCGGGGACAGTTCAGTCTACGAGCAGTACTTC,CASSPGDSSVYEQYF